The source of this TCR beta chain is a study of cytomegalovirus exposure and HLA in healthy donors. Study-wide results and caveats: Cytomegalovirus-associated status was assigned to 164 TCR beta chains. A few of the chains that were CMV-associated were confirmed in vitro to be specific for CMV antigens. In the roughly 130 validation repertoires, a later analysis found that first-cohort TCR clusters tended to co-occur.

The data were produced by immunoSEQ multiplex PCR, yet TCRdb's version contains in-frame clones alone and is incomplete. The sample lists about 190,000 clones; approximately 84% were seen once. Trimming left V 2 bases short and J 3 bases short, with 11 bases between. Germline lookup yields CDR1 SGHKS and CDR2 YYEKEE (reference sequence). The CDR3 extends over 14 amino acids. This clone was seen more than once but under ten times. Antigen: not known. This sequence originates from a man between 18 and 35 years old in good health and CMV-seropositive. The V call is TRBV5-5, the J call TRBJ1-1, with D perhaps TRBD1 (5 bases). Source material: PBMCs. DNA for the CDR3: TGTGCCAGCAGCTTCGACGGCAGGGACACTGAAGCTTTCTTT. This gives the protein CASSFDGRDTEAFF.